Sequencing of this T cell receptor beta chain was carried out in a study of T cell clonotyping in hematopoietic cell transplantation. Findings of the study overall: Recipient TCR diversity dropped after transplant; expanded clonotypes rose from day 30 to 180. Few recipient clonotypes overlapped donors; over 95% were de novo at given depth. Graft donor and pretransplant recipient Inverse Simpson Index values predicted broader posttransplant TCR diversity.

The data were produced by immunoSEQ multiplex PCR, yet TCRdb's version contains in-frame clones alone and is incomplete. The profile shows around 16,000 clones, about 57% of them singletons. As regards this clone: What it binds is not known.

Germline V lookup: CDR1 SQVTM, CDR2 ANQGSEA. With 1 base removed from V and 4 bases from J, the gap between germline ends came to 7 bases. This CDR3 is 12 amino acids long. Blood collection times were about day -28 and days 30, 100, 180 posttransplant. The receptor's source is a male patient in his forties or fifties who had an allogeneic stem cell transplant from an unrelated donor, so T cells may come from the graft donor. Some clones in this sample may be carry-over from other donors' samples. The source material was PBMCs, sampled 30 days after allogeneic stem cell transplant. V usage is TRBV29-1 and J usage is TRBJ2-5; D assignment may be TRBD1 or TRBD2 (5 bases each). The CDR3 loop reads CSVEGDRETQYF. The CDR3 DNA sequence: TGCAGCGTTGAAGGGGACCGAGAGACCCAGTACTTC. The full variable domain, its missing parts supplied by reference TRBV29-1 and TRBJ2-5, is SAVISQKPSRDICQRGTSLTIQCQVDSQVTMMFWYRQQPGQSLTLIATANQGSEATYESGFVIDKFPISRPNLTFSTLTVSNMSPEDSSIYLCSVEGDRETQYFGPGTRLLVL.